These 20 T cell receptor beta chains were sequenced from one sample in a study of radiotherapy plus CTLA-4 blockade in lung cancer. TCRdb's table, derived via immunoSEQ multiplex PCR, lists solely in-frame clones and lacks some. The sample lists 53,000 or so clones; approximately 86% were seen once. Sequenced here: peripheral blood, sampled from a patient treated with radiotherapy plus ipilimumab. All receptors derive from a human donor with non-small cell lung cancer that progressed on radiotherapy plus ipilimumab. Some clones in this sample may be carry-over from other donors' samples.

The CDR3, as DNA: TGTGCCAGCAGCTTACATGGGGGACTAGCCAAAAACATTCAGTACTTC. Protein: CASSLHGGLAKNIQYF. The V call is TRBV11-2, the J call TRBJ2-4, with D maybe TRBD2 (6 bases). Germline values: CDR1 SGHAT, CDR2 FQNNGV. The CDR3 loop spans 16 amino acids. The V end was cut by 2 bases, the J end by 0 bases, with 11 bases between. The complete variable domain, with remaining parts taken from reference TRBV11-2 and TRBJ2-4, reads EAGVAQSPRYKIIEKRQSVAFWCNPISGHATLYWYQQILGQGPKLLIQFQNNGVVDDSQLPKDRFSAERLKGVDSTLKIQPAKLEDSAVYLCASSLHGGLAKNIQYFGAGTRLSVL.

The chain carries TRBV19 and TRBJ1-2; 8 bases fit TRBD1. This CDR3 is built from 15 residues. Germline V CDR1 and CDR2: LNHDA, SQIVND (reference sequence). J gave up 3 bases and V 3 bases, and 6 bases lay outside the gene matches. CDR3 sequence reads: CASSILAGGHYGYTF. CDR3 bases: TGTGCCAGTAGTATCCTGGCAGGGGGCCACTATGGCTACACCTTC.

The chain couples TRBV30 to TRBJ2-4; possible D gene TRBD1, 5 bases. Trimming stripped 8 bases from V and 0 bases from J, with 14 bases between. The CDR3 is 14 amino acids. Germline-derived CDR1 and CDR2 are GTSNPN and SVGIG (reference sequence). CDR3 loop: CAGDSKIAKNIQYF. The CDR3 DNA reads as TGTGCCGGCGACAGTAAGATAGCCAAAAACATTCAGTACTTC.

The V call is TRBV9, the J call TRBJ2-5, with a tentative D call TRBD1 (5 bases). The V and J ends lost 0 bases and 4 bases respectively, with 13 bases between them. In germline, CDR1 is SGDLS, CDR2 YYNGEE. This CDR3 contains 15 residues. In DNA form, the CDR3 reads TGTGCCAGCAGCGTAGGGGTGACAGAGAGAGAGACCCAGTACTTC. Amino acids: CASSVGVTERETQYF.

The V call is TRBV4-2, the J call TRBJ2-7, with TRBD1 matching 9 bases. V lost 0 bases and J lost 6; bases outside the gene matches: 12. CDR1 is LGHNA, CDR2 YNFKEQ, per germline. This CDR3 region has 17 residues. CDR3 residues: CASSQDGRGTGRAEQYF. In DNA, the CDR3 is TGTGCCAGCAGCCAAGATGGACGGGGGACAGGGAGGGCCGAGCAGTACTTC.

The V call is TRBV11-3, the J call TRBJ2-5, with D unresolved. The DNA end is a closer match to TRBJ2-7, so the J assignment may be wrong. CDR3 length: 13 amino acids. Per germline, CDR1 SGHNT and CDR2 YENEEA. CDR3 sequence: CASSFGWGYEQYF. CDR3 nucleotide sequence: TGTGCCAGCAGCTTTGGTTGGGGCTACGAGCAGTACTTC.

This sequence joins TRBV6-1 and TRBJ1-4, with D maybe TRBD1 (6 bases). Trimming left V 7 bases short and J 5 bases short, with 14 bases between. The germline gives CDR1 MNHNS, CDR2 SASEGT. CDR3 size: 14 residues. CDR3 region: CASKTGTQNEKLFF. The CDR3 region has the DNA TGTGCCAGCAAAACAGGGACCCAGAATGAAAAACTGTTTTTT.

The V and J genes are TRBV4-2 and TRBJ1-2, with TRBD1 as a possible D gene (5 bases). Trimming pared 1 base from V and 13 bases from J, leaving 13 bases between. Germline loops: CDR1 LGHNA, CDR2 YNFKEQ. This CDR3 is built from 12 residues. As DNA, the CDR3 is TGTGCCAGCAGCCAAGGGCAGGGCGGTTGCACCTTC. Amino acids: CASSQGQGGCTF.

The gene calls are TRBV5-1 and TRBJ1-6; TRBD1 agrees at 8 bases. V trimming: 3 bases; J trimming: 5 bases; junction bases outside the gene matches: 7. The CDR3 loop spans 16 amino acids. Germline V gives CDR1 SGHRS, CDR2 YFSETQ. CDR3 bases: TGCGCCAGCAGCTACTCCAGGGGGCAGGATAATTCACCCCTCCACTTT. Its translation: CASSYSRGQDNSPLHF.

This sequence joins TRBV28 and TRBJ1-2; the D is unclear. Trimming pared 5 bases from V and 4 bases from J, leaving 5 bases between. Germline CDR1 is MDHEN and CDR2 is SYDVKM. This CDR3 comprises 11 residues. The DNA of the CDR3 is TGTGCCAGCAGTGGCAGCTATGGCTACACCTTC. Amino acids: CASSGSYGYTF.

As to this clone: One end of the junction varies from germline; a read error may be responsible. The same CDR3 arises from other DNA sequences in this sample as well. This chain joins TRBV5-4 and TRBJ1-3; perhaps TRBD1 as D (6 bases). In germline, CDR1 is SGHNT, CDR2 YYREEE (reference sequence). The CDR3 extends over 16 amino acids. CDR3 sequence: CASSPGGADSGNTIYF. Written as DNA, the CDR3 is TGCGCCAGCAGCCCCGGGGGGGCGGACTCTGGAAACACCATATATTTT.

The CDR3 loop reads CAWTRGLNTEAFF. Here the CDR3 DNA reads TGTGCCTGGACCAGGGGGTTGAACACTGAAGCTTTCTTT. The chain carries TRBV30 and TRBJ1-1; 7 bases align to TRBD1. CDR3 length: 13 amino acids. Germline CDR1 reads GTSNPN; CDR2 reads SVGIG (reference sequence). The V and J ends lost 4 bases and 0 bases, in that order; junction bases with no gene match: 2.

The chain uses TRBV7-2 and TRBJ2-3, with 8 bases identical to TRBD2. Germline V gene sequence: CDR1 SGHTA, CDR2 FQGNSA. With 3 bases clipped from V and 4 bases from J, the junction kept 6 bases outside the gene matches. This CDR3 region has 15 residues. CDR3 sequence reads: CASSLGGLGADTQYF. CDR3 nucleotides: TGTGCCAGCAGCTTGGGGGGACTAGGCGCAGATACGCAGTATTTT.

The rearrangement links TRBV5-8 to TRBJ2-7; D remains unclear. CDR1 and CDR2 (germline): SGHTS, YDEGEE. CDR3 size: 12 residues. The germline V and J ends were trimmed by 4 bases and 3 bases, with 8 bases remaining between them. The CDR3 DNA sequence: TGTGCCAGCAGCCCCGGTGGCTACGAGCAGTACTTC. This codes for CASSPGGYEQYF.

The chain has TRBV11-2 and TRBJ2-1, with 7 bases identical to TRBD2. The CDR3 extends over 16 amino acids. CDR1 and CDR2 (germline): SGHAT, FQNNGV. Trimming at V came to 7 bases and at J to 1 base, leaving 10 bases not matched to a gene. The CDR3 DNA reads TGTGCCAGCATCCCATGGGGGGGAAGTTCCTACAATGAGCAGTTCTTC. It yields the protein CASIPWGGSSYNEQFF.

This clone was seen once. The chain has TRBV13 and TRBJ2-1, with 7 bases fitting TRBD2. The CDR3 runs to 14 residues. Germline lookup yields CDR1 PRHDT and CDR2 FYEKMQ (reference sequence). After removal of 3 bases from V and 9 bases from J, the junction contained 8 bases not matched to a gene. In nucleotides, the CDR3 is TGTGCCAGCAGCTTTGTGGGAGGGCCGGGTGAGCAGTTCTTC. It encodes CASSFVGGPGEQFF.

The chain joins TRBV5-1 to TRBJ1-3, with D tentatively TRBD1 (6 bases). CDR1 and CDR2 (germline): SGHRS, YFSETQ. V lost 3 bases to trimming and J lost 0 bases, with 10 bases between them. This CDR3 contains 15 residues. The CDR3 sequence: CASSSTGSSGNTIYF. The CDR3 coding sequence is TGCGCCAGCAGCTCCACAGGGAGCTCTGGAAACACCATATATTTT.

This chain joins TRBV9 and TRBJ1-1; no firm D call. This CDR3 spans 14 amino acids. The germline V gene has CDR1 SGDLS and CDR2 YYNGEE. The V end lost 0 bases, the J end lost 4 bases, and 10 bases lay between the germline ends. CDR3 residues: CASSVEALGTEAFF. CDR3 sequence (DNA): TGTGCCAGCAGCGTAGAGGCCCTAGGCACTGAAGCTTTCTTT. Supplemented by reference TRBV9 and TRBJ1-1, the full variable domain reads DSGVTQTPKHLITATGQRVTLRCSPRSGDLSVYWYQQSLDQGLQFLIQYYNGEERAKGNILERFSAQQFPDLHSELNLSSLELGDSALYFCASSVEALGTEAFFGQGTRLTVV.

The chain uses TRBV5-1 and TRBJ2-7; TRBD1 agrees at 9 bases. The length of the CDR3 is 15 residues. Per the germline V gene, CDR1 is SGHRS and CDR2 is YFSETQ. V was clipped by 3 bases and J by 6 bases; unmatched bases: 10. The CDR3 spells CASSSPDRGKTEQYF. The DNA of the CDR3 is TGCGCCAGCAGCTCACCGGACAGGGGAAAGACCGAGCAGTACTTC.

This clone has only a few counts. The genes are TRBV6-1 and TRBJ1-5; D is ambiguous. Germline CDR1 MNHNS, CDR2 SASEGT. The CDR3 runs to 15 residues. The V gene lost 3 bases and the J gene lost 6 bases, with 15 bases spanning the gap. The CDR3 loop reads CASSEGSTSRQPQHF. The CDR3 nucleotides read TGTGCCAGCAGTGAGGGGAGTACGTCTCGTCAGCCCCAGCATTTT.